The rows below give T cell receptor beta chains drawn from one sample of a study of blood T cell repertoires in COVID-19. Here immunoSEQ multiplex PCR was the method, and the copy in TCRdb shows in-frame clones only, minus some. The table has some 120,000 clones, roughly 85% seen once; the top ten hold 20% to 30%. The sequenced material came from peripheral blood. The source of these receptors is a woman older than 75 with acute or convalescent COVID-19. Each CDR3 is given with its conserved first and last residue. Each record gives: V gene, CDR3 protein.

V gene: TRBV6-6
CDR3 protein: CASSLQNNEKLFF

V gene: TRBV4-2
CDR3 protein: CASSQDRATERGYTF

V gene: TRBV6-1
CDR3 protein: CASSEAAGGPDTQYF

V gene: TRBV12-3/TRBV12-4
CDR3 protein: CASSLGRNTEAFF

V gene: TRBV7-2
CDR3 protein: CASSQGAGRSPLHF

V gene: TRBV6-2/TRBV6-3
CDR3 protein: CASSRRPTIGNEKLFF

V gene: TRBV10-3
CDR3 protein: CAISESTGGLNQPQHF

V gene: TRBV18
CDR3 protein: CASSRPTGTGELFF

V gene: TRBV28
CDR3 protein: CASSFADTNYGYTF

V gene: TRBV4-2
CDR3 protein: CASSLHLSRGDSPLHF

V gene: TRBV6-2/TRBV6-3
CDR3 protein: CASSYSGYGYTF

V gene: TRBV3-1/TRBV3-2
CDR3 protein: CASSHTPGQGRRAMGQFF

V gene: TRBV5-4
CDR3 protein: CASSSDSGNRNTIYF

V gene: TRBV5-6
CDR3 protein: CASSLGQRNQPQHF

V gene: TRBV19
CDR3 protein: CASSIDYWGQGHGYTF

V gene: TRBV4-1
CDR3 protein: CASSPSGGPTDTQYF

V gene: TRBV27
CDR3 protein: CASRQGRNTGELFF

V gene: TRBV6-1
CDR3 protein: CASSELQTNTEAFF

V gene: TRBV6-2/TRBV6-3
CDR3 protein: CASSRLLWGGGGYTF

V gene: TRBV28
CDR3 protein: CATSGGGSGNTIYF

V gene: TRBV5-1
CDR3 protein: CASSPPTGPGAFF

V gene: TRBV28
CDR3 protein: CASSFLTTSGGALDLQETQYF

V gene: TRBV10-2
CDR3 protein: CASSNLLTTNEKLFF

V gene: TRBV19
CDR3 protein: CASSTTVVPDTQYF

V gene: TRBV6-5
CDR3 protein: CASSKLAGTDTQYF

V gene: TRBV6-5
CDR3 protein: CASSFTRSAEAFF

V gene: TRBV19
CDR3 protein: CASSIVQGSGNQPQHF

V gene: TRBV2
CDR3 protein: CASSEYQIQETQYF

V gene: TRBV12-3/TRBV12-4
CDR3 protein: CASIQGNSGYTF

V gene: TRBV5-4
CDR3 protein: CASSATSGGQETQYF

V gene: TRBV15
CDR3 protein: CATSRSRGGAYQETQYF

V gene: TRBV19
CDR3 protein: CASSTGVETQYF

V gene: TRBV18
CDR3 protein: CASSPGITRGEAFF

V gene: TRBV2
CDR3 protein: CASTLAGGLALTTQYF

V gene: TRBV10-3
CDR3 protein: CAISGTIPGSTDTQYF

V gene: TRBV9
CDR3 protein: CASSEYRGNEQFF